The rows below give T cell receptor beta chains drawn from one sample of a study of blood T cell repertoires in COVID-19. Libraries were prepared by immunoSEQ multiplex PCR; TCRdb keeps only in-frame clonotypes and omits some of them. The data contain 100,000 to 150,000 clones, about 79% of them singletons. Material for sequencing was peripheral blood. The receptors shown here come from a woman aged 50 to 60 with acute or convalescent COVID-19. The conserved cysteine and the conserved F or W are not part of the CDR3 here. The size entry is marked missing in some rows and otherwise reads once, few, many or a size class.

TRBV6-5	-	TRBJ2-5	ASSSTWTSGRETQY
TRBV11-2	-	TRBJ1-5	ASSRGGRSNQPQH
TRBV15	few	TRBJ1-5	ATSRGGSEGRQPQH
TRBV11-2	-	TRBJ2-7	ASSLTAGEGNEQY
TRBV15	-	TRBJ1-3	ATSPRSQGMGNTIY
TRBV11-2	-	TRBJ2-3	ASSLENSGGAWTDTQY
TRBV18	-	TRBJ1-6	ASSQGQYNSPLH
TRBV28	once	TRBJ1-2	ASSLGDRRAGGYT
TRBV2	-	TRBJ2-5	ASSRKETQY
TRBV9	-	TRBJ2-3	ASSLTGTADTQY
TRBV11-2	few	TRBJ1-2	ASSLDQGAGGYT
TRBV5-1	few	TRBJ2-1	ASSLSSNEQF
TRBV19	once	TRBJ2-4	ASSRQGPGHIQY
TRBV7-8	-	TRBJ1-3	ASSLGGVSGNTIY
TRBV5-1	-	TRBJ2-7	ASSLDDFAYEQY
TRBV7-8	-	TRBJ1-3	ASSWLGGRNAGNTIY
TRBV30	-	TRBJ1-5	AWSADRGSNQPQH
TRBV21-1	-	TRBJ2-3	ASTGGRLAGGQTDTQY
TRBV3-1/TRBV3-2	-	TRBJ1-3	ASSHETNGNTIY
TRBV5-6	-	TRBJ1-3	ASSGTVLSGNTIY
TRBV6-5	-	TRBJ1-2	ASRGAGGGYT
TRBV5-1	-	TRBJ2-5	ASSFGGSSETQY
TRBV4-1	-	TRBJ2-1	ASSQEIATGDYEQF
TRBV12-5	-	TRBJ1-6	ASNAGANSPLH
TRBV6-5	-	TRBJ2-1	ASSYGGGGTYNEQF
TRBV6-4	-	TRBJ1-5	ASSARFADQPQH
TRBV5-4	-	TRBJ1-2	ASSLDRGEGYT
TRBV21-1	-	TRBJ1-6	ASRTPPTGQENSPLH
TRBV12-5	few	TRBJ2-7	ASGLDIYEQY
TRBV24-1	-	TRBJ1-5	ATSGTGVNQPQH
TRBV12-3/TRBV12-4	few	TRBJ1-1	ASSWGQNTEAF
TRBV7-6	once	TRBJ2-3	ASSTYRTDTQY
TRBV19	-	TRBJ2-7	ASSIVLDTTYEQY
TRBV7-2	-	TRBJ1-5	ASSLSKGQPQH
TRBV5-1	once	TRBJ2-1	ASSSGGTSSYNEQF
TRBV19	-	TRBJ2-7	ASSIDRALSYEQY
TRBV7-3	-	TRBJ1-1	ASSFFVSTEAF
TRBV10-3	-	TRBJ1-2	AISDKAGLGYGYT
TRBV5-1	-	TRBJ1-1	ASSLAGDTEAF
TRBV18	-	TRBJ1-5	ASSPGQGDQPQH
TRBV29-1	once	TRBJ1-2	SVETGTELYGYT
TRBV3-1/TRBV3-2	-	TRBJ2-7	ASSQEAEQY
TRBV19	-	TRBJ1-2	ASSPGWGRYSPRGYT
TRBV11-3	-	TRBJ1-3	ASSLQGPSGNTIY
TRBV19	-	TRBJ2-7	ASSRAGEQY
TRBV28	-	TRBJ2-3	ASSRRGGTLDTQY
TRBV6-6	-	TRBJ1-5	ASTGTGNQPQH
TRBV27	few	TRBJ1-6	ASSLGGASSYNSPLH
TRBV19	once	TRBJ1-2	ASSIRGPGYGYT
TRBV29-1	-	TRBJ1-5	SPGQCNQPQH
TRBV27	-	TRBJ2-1	ASSPFATGYDGV
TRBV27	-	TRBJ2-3	ASSLKTITDTQY
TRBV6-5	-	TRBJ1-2	ASSHTGQNYGYT